This T cell receptor (beta chain) is drawn from a study of blood T cell repertoires in COVID-19 (dated by TCRdb to about 2020). General notes on the study: Samples covering the acute and convalescent phases of COVID-19 were provided by collaborators in the United States, Italy and Spain. The material from the prospective study consisted of cDNA or gDNA derived from T cells, B-cell-depleted T cells, or PBMCs. Subjects who had been exposed to COVID-19, were actively infected with it, or had recovered from it provided the deeply sampled blood TCRbeta repertoires that made up the dataset. A freely available public database, intended as a resource for researchers studying the immune response to SARS-CoV-2, is where the repertoires were released. Samples came from the ongoing ImmuneRACE study (first 160 participants) plus 1,254 subjects from 6 global collaborators. The sample metadata nearly always contained a de-identified subject ID, COVID-19 status, age in years and sex. Where available, HLA class I and class II types were taken from metadata supplied by the sample provider and were not determined by assay-based typing.

Note on this clone: The clone's antigen remains unknown. Base qualities are not provided; no much larger clone lies one nucleotide away.

The immunoSEQ Assay, a bias-controlled multiplex PCR, was used to amplify TCRbeta CDR3 regions from genomic DNA. Turning to the authors' computational methods: The number of nucleated cells in each sample was estimated by amplification of reference gene primers within the assay. To quantify the absolute abundance of each unique TCRbeta CDR3 rearrangement, sequence reads were collapsed and filtered. For each sample, productive Simpson clonality was calculated as the square root of Simpson's diversity index across productive rearrangements. Not all clones reach the TCRdb copy of this immuneACCESS table, which keeps in-frame sequences only. Checked studies attribute under half of the gap to unresolved V genes and leave the rest unexplained. Clone size and V and J calls were adopted from that table, with D and trimming inferred from the DNA. Present in this sample are roughly 460,000 clones, 70% to 90% of which were seen just once. The ten largest clones represent 0.8% to 0.9% of the sample.

Beyond this particular receptor, the publication reports: The quantity of clinical and demographic metadata differed by source and by participant and was supplied without curation.

At one collaborating source in Seattle, patients were enrolled during active infection and were followed longitudinally through the course of disease. Whole blood was collected in K2EDTA tubes by collaborating institutions according to the institutions' own protocols. For TCRbeta analysis, collaborators shipped samples as frozen whole blood, isolated PBMCs, or DNA extracted from either of those sample types. The receptor's source is a man aged 18 to 35 with COVID-19, enrolled during active disease. The sample taken for sequencing was peripheral blood.

The CDR3 region has the sequence CASSQTLGQGENQPQHF. The nucleotide sequence is given as TGTGCCAGCAGCCAAACTCTCGGACAGGGAGAGAATCAGCCCCAGCATTTT. The rearrangement joined TRBV3-1 (or the pseudogene TRBV3-2) to TRBJ1-5, with 8 bases matching TRBD1. The CDR3 starts with the cysteine, ends with the phenylalanine, and has 17 residues. Only CDR3 DNA is held: 51 bases, read in frame from base 1. Unmatched junction bases come to 10, with V trimmed by 2 bases and J by 4 bases. The germline V gene (reference sequence) sets CDR1 to LGHDT and CDR2 to YNNKEL.